This TCR beta chain stems from a study of OX40 agonist ivuxolimab in advanced cancers. Study overall: Patients received the agonistic anti-OX40 (CD134) antibody ivuxolimab.

CDR3 length: 17 amino acids. Per the germline V gene, CDR1 is MNHEY and CDR2 is SMNVEV (reference sequence). The V end was cut by 5 bases, the J end by 5 bases, with 23 bases between. Some clones are missing from TCRdb's copy, which holds only in-frame ones; the method was immunoSEQ multiplex PCR. The table has about 82,000 clones, 70% to 90% seen once. This rearrangement joins TRBV27 to TRBJ2-3; D may be TRBD2 (5 bases). The sample was CD4+ or CD8+ T cells sorted from blood, taken in a trial of the OX40 agonist ivuxolimab. This receptor was identified in an adult with an advanced solid tumor such as melanoma, head and neck, liver or kidney cancer. The CDR3 nucleotides are TGTGCCAGCAGTCCGAATAGGAATCGAGGGAGAGGAGATACGCAGTATTTT. Its translation is CASSPNRNRGRGDTQYF.